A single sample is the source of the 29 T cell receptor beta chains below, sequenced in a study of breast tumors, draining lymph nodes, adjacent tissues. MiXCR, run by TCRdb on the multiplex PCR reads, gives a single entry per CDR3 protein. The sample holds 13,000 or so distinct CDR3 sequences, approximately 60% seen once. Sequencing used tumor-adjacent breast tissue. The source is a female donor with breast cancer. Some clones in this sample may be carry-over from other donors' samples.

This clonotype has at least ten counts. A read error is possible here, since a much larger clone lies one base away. The CDR3: CASSRGRALAVYEQYF. The CDR3 DNA reads as TGTGCCAGCAGCCGGGGGCGGGCACTAGCGGTCTACGAGCAGTACTTC. V and J are TRBV5-6 and TRBJ2-7, with 8 bases that match TRBD2. V lost 4 bases and J lost 3; bases outside the gene matches: 12. The CDR3 has 16 residues. From germline, CDR1 is SGHDT and CDR2 YYEEEE.

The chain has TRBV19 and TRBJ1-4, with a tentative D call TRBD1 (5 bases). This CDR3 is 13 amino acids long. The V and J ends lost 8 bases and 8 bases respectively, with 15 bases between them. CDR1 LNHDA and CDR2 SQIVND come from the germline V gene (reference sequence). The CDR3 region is CASSGTATEKLFF. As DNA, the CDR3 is TGTGCCAGTTCCGGGACGGCGACAGAAAAACTGTTTTTT.

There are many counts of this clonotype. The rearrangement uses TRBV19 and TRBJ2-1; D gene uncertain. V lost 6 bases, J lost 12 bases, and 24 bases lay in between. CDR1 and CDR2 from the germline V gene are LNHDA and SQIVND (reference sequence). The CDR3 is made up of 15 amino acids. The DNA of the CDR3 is TGTGCCAGTAGCCCCGGACGTAGTTCTTTCGGTGGGCAGTTCTTC. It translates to CASSPGRSSFGGQFF. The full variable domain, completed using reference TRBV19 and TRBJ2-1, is DGGITQSPKYLFRKEGQNVTLSCEQNLNHDAMYWYRQDPGQGLRLIYYSQIVNDFQKGDIAEGYSVSREKKESFPLTVTSAQKNPTAFYLCASSPGRSSFGGQFFGPGTRLTVL.

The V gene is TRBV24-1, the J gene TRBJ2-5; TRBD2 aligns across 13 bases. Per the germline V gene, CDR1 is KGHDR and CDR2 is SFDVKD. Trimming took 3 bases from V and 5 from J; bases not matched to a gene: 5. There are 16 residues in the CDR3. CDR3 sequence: CATSDPGLAGDETQYF. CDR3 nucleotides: TGTGCCACCAGTGATCCCGGACTAGCGGGAGATGAGACCCAGTACTTC.

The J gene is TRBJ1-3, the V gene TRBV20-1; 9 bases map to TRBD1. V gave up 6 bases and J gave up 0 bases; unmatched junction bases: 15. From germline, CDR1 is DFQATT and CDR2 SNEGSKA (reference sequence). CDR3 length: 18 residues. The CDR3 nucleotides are TGCAGTGCCCAACGGTCACAGGGGGCCAAATCCTCTGGAAACACCATATATTTT. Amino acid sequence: CSAQRSQGAKSSGNTIYF.

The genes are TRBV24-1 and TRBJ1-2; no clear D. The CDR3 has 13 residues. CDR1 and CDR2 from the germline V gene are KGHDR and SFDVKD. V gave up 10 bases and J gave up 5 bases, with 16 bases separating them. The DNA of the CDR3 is TGTGCCACGGATGGACGGACCTTTTATGGCTACACCTTC. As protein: CATDGRTFYGYTF.

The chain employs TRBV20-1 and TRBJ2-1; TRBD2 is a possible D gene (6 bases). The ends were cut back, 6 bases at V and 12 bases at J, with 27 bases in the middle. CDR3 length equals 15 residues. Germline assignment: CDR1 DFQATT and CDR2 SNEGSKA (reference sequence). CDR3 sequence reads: CSAADLAVEVHGQFF. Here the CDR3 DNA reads TGCAGTGCCGCGGACTTAGCGGTGGAGGTACACGGGCAGTTCTTC.

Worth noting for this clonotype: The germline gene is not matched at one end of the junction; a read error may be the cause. The CDR3 region is CASSQVPPRKETPYF. CDR3 coding DNA: TGTGCCAGCAGCCAAGTCCCACCCCGAAAAGAGACCCCGTACTTC. The chain recombines TRBV14 with TRBJ2-5; unclear D gene. Germline V gives CDR1 SGHDN, CDR2 FVKESK. The CDR3 is 15 residues long.

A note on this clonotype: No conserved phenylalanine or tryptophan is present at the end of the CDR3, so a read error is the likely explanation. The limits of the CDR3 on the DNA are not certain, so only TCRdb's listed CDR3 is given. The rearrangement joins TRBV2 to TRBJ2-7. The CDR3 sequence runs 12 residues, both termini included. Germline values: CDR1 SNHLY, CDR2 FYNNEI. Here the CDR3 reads CASGLGTYEHYG.

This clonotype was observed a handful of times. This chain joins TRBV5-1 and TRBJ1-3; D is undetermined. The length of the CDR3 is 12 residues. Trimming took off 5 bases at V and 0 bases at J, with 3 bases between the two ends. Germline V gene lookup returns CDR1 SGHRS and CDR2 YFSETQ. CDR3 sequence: CASSLSGNTIYF. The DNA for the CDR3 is TGCGCCAGCAGTCTCTCTGGAAACACCATATATTTT.

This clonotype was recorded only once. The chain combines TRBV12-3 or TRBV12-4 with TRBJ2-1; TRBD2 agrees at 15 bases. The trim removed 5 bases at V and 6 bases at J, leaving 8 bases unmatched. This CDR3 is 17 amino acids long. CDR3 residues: CASSKVPGLAGGNEQFF. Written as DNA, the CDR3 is TGTGCCAGCAGTAAGGTCCCGGGACTAGCGGGGGGCAATGAGCAGTTCTTC.

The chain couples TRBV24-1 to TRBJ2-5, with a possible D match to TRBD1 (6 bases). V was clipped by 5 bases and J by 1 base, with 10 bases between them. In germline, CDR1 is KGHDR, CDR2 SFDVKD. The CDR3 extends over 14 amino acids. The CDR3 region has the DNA TGTGCCACCAGTGTAGGGGGAGCCCAAGAGACCCAGTACTTC. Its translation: CATSVGGAQETQYF.

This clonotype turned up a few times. The CDR3 reads CASSLQAPIREKLFF. The CDR3 bases are TGTGCCAGTAGTCTGCAGGCCCCCATCCGGGAAAAACTGTTTTTT. The chain is built from TRBV19 and TRBJ1-4; D is undetermined. CDR1 and CDR2 from the germline V gene are LNHDA and SQIVND (reference sequence). V gave up 5 bases and J gave up 8 bases, with 18 bases separating them. The CDR3 is made up of 15 amino acids.

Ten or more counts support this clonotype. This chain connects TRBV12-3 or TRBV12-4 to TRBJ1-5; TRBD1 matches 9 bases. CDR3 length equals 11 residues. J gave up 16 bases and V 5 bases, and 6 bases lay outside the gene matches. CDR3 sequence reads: CASSRTGERHF. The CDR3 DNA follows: TGTGCCAGCAGTCGGACAGGGGAAAGACATTTT.

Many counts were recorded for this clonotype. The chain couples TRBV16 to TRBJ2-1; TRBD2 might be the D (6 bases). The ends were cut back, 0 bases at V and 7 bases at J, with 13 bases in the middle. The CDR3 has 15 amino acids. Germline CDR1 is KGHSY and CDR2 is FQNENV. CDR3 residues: CASSQSLSGRNEQFF. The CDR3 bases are TGTGCCAGCAGCCAATCTCTGTCAGGGAGGAATGAGCAGTTCTTC. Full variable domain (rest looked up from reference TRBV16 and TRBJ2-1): GEEVAQTPKHLVRGEGQKAKLYCAPIKGHSYVFWYQQVLKNEFKFLISFQNENVFDETGMPKERFSAKCLPNSPCSLEIQATKLEDSAVYFCASSQSLSGRNEQFFGPGTRLTVL.

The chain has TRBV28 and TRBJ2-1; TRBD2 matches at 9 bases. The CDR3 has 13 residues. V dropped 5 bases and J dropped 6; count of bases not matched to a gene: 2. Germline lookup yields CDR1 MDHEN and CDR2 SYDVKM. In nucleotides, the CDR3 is TGTGCCAGCAGTAATAGCGGGGGCAATGAGCAGTTCTTC. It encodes CASSNSGGNEQFF.

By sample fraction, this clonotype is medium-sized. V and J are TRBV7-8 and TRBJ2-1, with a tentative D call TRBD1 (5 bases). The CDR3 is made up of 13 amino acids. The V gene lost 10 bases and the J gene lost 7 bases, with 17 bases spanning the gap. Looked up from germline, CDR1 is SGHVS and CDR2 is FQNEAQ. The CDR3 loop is CATQWGLRNEQFF. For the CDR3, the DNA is TGTGCCACCCAGTGGGGCCTAAGAAATGAGCAGTTCTTC.

CDR3 sequence: CASSYSGQTNPGSPLHF. CDR3 DNA: TGTGCCAGCAGTTACTCGGGACAAACTAACCCGGGGTCACCCCTCCACTTT. This chain uses TRBV6-6 with TRBJ1-6, with D perhaps matching TRBD1 (6 bases). V was clipped by 0 bases and J by 10 bases, with 19 bases between them. Germline V gives CDR1 MNHNY, CDR2 SVGAGI (reference sequence). CDR3 length equals 17 residues.

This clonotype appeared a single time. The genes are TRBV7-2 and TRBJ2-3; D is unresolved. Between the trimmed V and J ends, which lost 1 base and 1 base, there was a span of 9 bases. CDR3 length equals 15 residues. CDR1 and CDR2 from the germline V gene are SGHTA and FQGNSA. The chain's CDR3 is CASSLDVGRTDTQYF. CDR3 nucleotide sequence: TGTGCCAGCAGCTTAGACGTTGGCCGCACAGATACGCAGTATTTT.

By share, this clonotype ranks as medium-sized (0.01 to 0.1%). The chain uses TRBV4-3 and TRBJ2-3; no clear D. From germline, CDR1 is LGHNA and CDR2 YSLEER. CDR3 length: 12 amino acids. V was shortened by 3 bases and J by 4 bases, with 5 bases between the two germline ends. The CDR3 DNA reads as TGCGCCAGCAGCCAGGGGTCAGATACGCAGTATTTT. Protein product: CASSQGSDTQYF.

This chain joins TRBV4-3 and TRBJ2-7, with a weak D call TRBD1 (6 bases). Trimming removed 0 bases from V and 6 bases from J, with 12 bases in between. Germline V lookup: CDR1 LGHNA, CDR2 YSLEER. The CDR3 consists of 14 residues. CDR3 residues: CASSQEGRGFEQYF. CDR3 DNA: TGCGCCAGCAGCCAAGAGGGCAGGGGCTTCGAGCAGTACTTC.

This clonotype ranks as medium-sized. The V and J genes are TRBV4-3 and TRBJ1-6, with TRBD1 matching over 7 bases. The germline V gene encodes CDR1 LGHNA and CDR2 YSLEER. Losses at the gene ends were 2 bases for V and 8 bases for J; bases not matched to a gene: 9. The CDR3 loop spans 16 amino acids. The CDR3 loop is CASSQLYGQDDSPLHF. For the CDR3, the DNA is TGCGCCAGCAGCCAATTGTACGGACAGGACGATTCACCCCTCCACTTT.

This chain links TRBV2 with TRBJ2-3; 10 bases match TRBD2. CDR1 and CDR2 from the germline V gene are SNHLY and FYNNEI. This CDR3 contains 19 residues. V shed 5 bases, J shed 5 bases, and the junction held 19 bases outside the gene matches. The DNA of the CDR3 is TGTGCCAGCAGTCTACCTGCAGGGTATCAGCGGGAGGGACTAGATACGCAGTATTTT. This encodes CASSLPAGYQREGLDTQYF.

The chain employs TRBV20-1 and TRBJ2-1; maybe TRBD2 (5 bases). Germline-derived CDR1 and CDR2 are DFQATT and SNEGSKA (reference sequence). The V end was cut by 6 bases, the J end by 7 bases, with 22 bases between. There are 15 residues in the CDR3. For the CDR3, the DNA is TGCAGTGCCAGCAGTCCCATTGACCCGGGGAATGAGCAGTTCTTC. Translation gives CSASSPIDPGNEQFF.

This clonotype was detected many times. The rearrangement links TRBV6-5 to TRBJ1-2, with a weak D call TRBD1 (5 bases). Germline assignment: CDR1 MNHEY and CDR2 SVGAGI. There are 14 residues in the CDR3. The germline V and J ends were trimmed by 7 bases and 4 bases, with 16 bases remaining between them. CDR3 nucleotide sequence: TGTGCCAGCACCGAACCACAGGCCCCCTATGGCTACACCTTC. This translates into CASTEPQAPYGYTF.

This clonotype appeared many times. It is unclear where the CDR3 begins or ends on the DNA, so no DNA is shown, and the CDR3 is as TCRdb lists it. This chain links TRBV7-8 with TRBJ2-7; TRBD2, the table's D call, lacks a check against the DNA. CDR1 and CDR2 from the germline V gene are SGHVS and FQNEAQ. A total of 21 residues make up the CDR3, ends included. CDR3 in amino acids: CASSFYICSARVSRSSYEQYF.

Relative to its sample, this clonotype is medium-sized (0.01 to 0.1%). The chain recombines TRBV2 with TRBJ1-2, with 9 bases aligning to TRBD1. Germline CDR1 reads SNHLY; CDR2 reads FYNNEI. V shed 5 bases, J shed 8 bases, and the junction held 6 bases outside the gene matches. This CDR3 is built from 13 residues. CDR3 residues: CASSRDRESGYTF. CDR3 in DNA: TGTGCCAGCAGTCGGGACAGGGAGAGCGGCTACACCTTC. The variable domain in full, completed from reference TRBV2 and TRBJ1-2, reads EPEVTQTPSHQVTQMGQEVILRCVPISNHLYFYWYRQILGQKVEFLVSFYNNEISEKSEIFDDQFSVERPDGSNFTLKIRSTKLEDSAMYFCASSRDRESGYTFGSGTRLTVV.

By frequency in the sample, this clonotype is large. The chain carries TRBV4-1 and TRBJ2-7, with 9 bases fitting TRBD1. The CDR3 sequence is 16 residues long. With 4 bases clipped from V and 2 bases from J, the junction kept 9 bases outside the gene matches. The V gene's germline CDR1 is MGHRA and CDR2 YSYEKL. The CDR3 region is CASSRGGDRVTYEQYF. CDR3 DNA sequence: TGCGCCAGCAGCCGAGGCGGGGACAGGGTTACCTACGAGCAGTACTTC.

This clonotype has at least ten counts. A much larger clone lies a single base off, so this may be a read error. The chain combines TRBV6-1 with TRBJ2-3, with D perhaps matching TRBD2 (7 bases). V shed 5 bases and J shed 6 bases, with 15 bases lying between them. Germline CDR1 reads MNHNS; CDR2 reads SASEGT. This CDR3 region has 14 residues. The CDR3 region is CASSQGGGRDTQYF. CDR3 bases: TGTGCCAGCAGTCAAGGGGGGGGTCGGGATACGCAGTATTTT.